Below are 4 T cell receptor beta chains sequenced from a single sample in a study of blood T cell repertoires in COVID-19. Clones were sequenced by immunoSEQ multiplex PCR, and TCRdb holds only the in-frame ones, with some missing. The profile covers some 26,000 clones, with approximately 68% appearing a single time and 40% to 55% taken by the ten largest. Sequenced sample: peripheral blood. The source is a woman aged 80 or over with acute or convalescent COVID-19.

The chain couples TRBV9 to TRBJ2-7, with 10 bases matching TRBD1. CDR3 length: 13 residues. The trim removed 3 bases at V and 7 bases at J, leaving 4 bases unmatched. CDR1 is SGDLS and CDR2 is YYNGEE in the germline V gene. The DNA for the CDR3 is TGTGCCAGCAGCGGGGACAGGGGCAGAGAGCAGTACTTC. Translated, it gives CASSGDRGREQYF.

The chain is built from TRBV28 and TRBJ1-2; D remains unclear. V gave up 7 bases and J gave up 6 bases, with 15 bases separating them. Germline loops: CDR1 MDHEN, CDR2 SYDVKM. This CDR3 has 13 amino acids. DNA for the CDR3: TGTGCCAGCACCGGCTGGGGAGCGGATGGCTACACCTTC. Its translation is CASTGWGADGYTF.

V usage is TRBV5-1 and J usage is TRBJ2-5; a possible D gene is TRBD2 (6 bases). Trimming cost V 0 bases and J 5 bases, with 14 bases left between them. CDR1 is SGHRS and CDR2 is YFSETQ in the germline V gene. This CDR3 contains 15 residues. Written as DNA, the CDR3 is TGCGCCAGCAGCTTGGCCGGGACTCTCGAGGAGACCCAGTACTTC. Translated, it gives CASSLAGTLEETQYF. The whole variable domain, filled in from reference TRBV5-1 and TRBJ2-5, reads KAGVTQTPRYLIKTRGQQVTLSCSPISGHRSVSWYQQTPGQGLQFLFEYFSETQRNKGNFPGRFSGRQFSNSRSEMNVSTLELGDSALYLCASSLAGTLEETQYFGPGTRLLVL.

The rearrangement links TRBV9 to TRBJ1-1; D uncertain. This CDR3 has 13 residues. V was trimmed by 4 bases and J by 7 bases, leaving 14 bases between them. Per germline, CDR1 SGDLS and CDR2 YYNGEE. CDR3 protein: CASSSSTGSEAFF. For the CDR3, the DNA is TGTGCCAGCAGCTCCTCGACGGGTAGTGAAGCTTTCTTT. The whole variable domain, filled in from reference TRBV9 and TRBJ1-1, reads DSGVTQTPKHLITATGQRVTLRCSPRSGDLSVYWYQQSLDQGLQFLIQYYNGEERAKGNILERFSAQQFPDLHSELNLSSLELGDSALYFCASSSSTGSEAFFGQGTRLTVV.